The entry that follows covers one TCR beta chain sequence. These data are taken from a study of blood T cell repertoires in COVID-19. Study at large: Samples of COVID-19 (acute and convalescent) were obtained from the United States, Italy and Spain. T cells, B-cell-depleted T cells, or PBMCs provided the cDNA or gDNA that served as material.

This table comes from immunoSEQ multiplex PCR, and its TCRdb copy is limited to in-frame clones, with some not included. Of fewer than 200,000 clones listed, 60% to 85% are singletons. The Seattle patients joined while their infection was active and were tracked longitudinally afterward. CDR1 is SGDLS, CDR2 YYNGEE, per germline. The V segment lost 3 bases and the J segment 6 bases; nucleotides outside the gene matches: 2. The CDR3 contains 15 residues. The clonotype originates from an older woman with COVID-19, enrolled during active disease. Sequencing input: peripheral blood. V and J are TRBV9 and TRBJ1-6; 11 bases align to TRBD1. The CDR3: CASSGGQGGNSPLHF. The CDR3 region has the DNA TGTGCCAGCAGCGGGGGACAGGGGGGTAATTCACCCCTCCACTTT.